The clone carrying this TCR beta chain was picked up a small number of times. Antigen: not known. One junction end disagrees with the germline gene, perhaps due to a read error. The sample comes from a study of post-analysis software for immune sequencing data. Study results and limitations: Compared with controls, patients had more of 4 or 5 TRBV segments, including TRBV5-6, TRBV5-1 and TRBV20-1.

Built from TCR beta cDNA, the libraries had unique molecular identifiers in them. TCRdb processed the PCR reads anew with MiXCR; each CDR3 protein has one entry. Of under 900,000 distinct CDR3 sequences listed, approximately 53% are singletons. CDR3 length: 15 residues. The germline CDR1 and CDR2 sequences are SGHRS and YFSETQ. Sequenced material: blood. The TCR sequence derives from a girl between 5 and 17 years old with multiple sclerosis. This chain uses TRBV5-1 with TRBJ2-1; possibly TRBD2 for D (6 bases). The CDR3 DNA reads as TGTGCCAGCAGTGGGGGGAGCGGCGGCTACAATGAGCAGTTCTTC. Protein sequence: CASSGGSGGYNEQFF.